The clone carrying this TCR beta chain was observed many times. The antigen remains unidentified. The V and J ends lost 6 bases and 6 bases respectively, with 12 bases between them. The CDR3 is 14 amino acids. CDR1 LNHNV and CDR2 YYDKDF come from the germline V gene (reference sequence). Unique molecular identifiers were attached to individual cDNA molecules. From the 5' RACE reads, TCRdb called clonotypes with MiXCR, one entry per CDR3 protein. The sample has tens of thousands of distinct CDR3 sequences; under 15% are singletons. This entry is derived from a study of early T cells in non-severe SARS-CoV-2 infection. Study-level background: Unsorted whole blood bulk RNA was sequenced, with unpaired chains. Study-level points and caveats: Database matching using VDJdb favored anti-spike CD8 responses, with private and CD4 specificities left missing.

The V and J genes are TRBV15 and TRBJ1-6; maybe TRBD1 (5 bases). Specimen: whole blood. The receptor's source is an adult who was a healthcare worker with PCR-confirmed SARS-CoV-2 infection or an uninfected control (not recorded which). Here the CDR3 reads CATSPGDRNSPLHF. The CDR3 coding sequence is TGTGCCACCAGTCCGGGGGACCGTAATTCACCCCTCCACTTT.